These 31 T cell receptor beta chains share one sample of origin, sequenced in a study of blood T cell repertoires in COVID-19. Using immunoSEQ multiplex PCR, the repertoire was profiled, and TCRdb retains in-frame clones only, with some absent. Of 25,000 to 35,000 clones in the sample, 85% to 90% were seen once. Sequenced sample: peripheral blood. The receptors here all came from a human donor in a cohort sampled during active COVID-19.

There are a few counts of this clone. The chain has TRBV6-5 and TRBJ1-4; 9 bases align to TRBD1. CDR3 size: 15 residues. J gave up 7 bases and V 6 bases, and 9 bases lay outside the gene matches. Germline V gives CDR1 MNHEY, CDR2 SVGAGI. CDR3 protein: CASSFGGQGSEKLFF. DNA for the CDR3: TGTGCCAGCAGCTTTGGGGGACAGGGAAGTGAAAAACTGTTTTTT.

The genes are TRBV9 and TRBJ2-1; D possibly corresponds to TRBD2 (5 bases). The CDR3 is 13 amino acids. V shed 0 bases and J shed 9 bases, with 10 bases lying between them. CDR1 SGDLS and CDR2 YYNGEE come from the germline V gene. Here the CDR3 DNA reads TGTGCCAGCAGCGTAGGCCCGAGCGGTGAGCAGTTCTTC. Translating it yields CASSVGPSGEQFF.

Note on this clone: The junction does not match germline at one end; this may be a read error. The chain links TRBV6-5 to TRBJ2-7, with D possibly TRBD1 on 6 matching bases. The CDR3 is 12 amino acids. Germline CDR1 and CDR2: MNHEY and SVGAGI. For the CDR3, the DNA is TGTGCCAGCAGGATGACAGGTCGAGAGGAGCACTTC. Translated, it gives CASRMTGREEHF.

The table lists this clone with a count of one. V usage is TRBV5-1 and J usage is TRBJ2-1, with 11 bases lining up with TRBD2. CDR1 and CDR2 (germline): SGHRS, YFSETQ. This CDR3 has 16 amino acids. Trimming took 2 bases from V and 7 from J; bases not matched to a gene: 8. CDR3 sequence: CASSFTSGGPGNEQFF. CDR3 nucleotide sequence: TGCGCCAGCAGCTTTACTAGCGGGGGTCCAGGGAATGAGCAGTTCTTC.

This clone was observed a single time. V gene TRBV18 combines with J gene TRBJ2-7; tentative D call: TRBD1 (5 bases). The CDR3 is made up of 16 amino acids. CDR1 KGHSH and CDR2 LQKENI come from the germline V gene. V lost 6 bases to trimming and J lost 1 base, with 19 bases between them. The CDR3 protein is CASSQNSDRSSYEQYF. CDR3 nucleotide sequence: TGTGCCAGCTCGCAGAACTCAGACAGATCATCCTACGAGCAGTACTTC.

The chain recombines TRBV29-1 with TRBJ2-1; 9 bases agree with TRBD1. Unmatched junction bases numbered 9, after V lost 4 bases and J lost 5 bases. Germline values: CDR1 SQVTM, CDR2 ANQGSEA. The CDR3 sequence is 15 residues long. The CDR3 bases are TGCAGCGTTGCTGGGCCGGGACAGGGCGACAATGAGCAGTTCTTC. Translated: CSVAGPGQGDNEQFF.

The chain links TRBV10-1 to TRBJ1-1; 7 bases are shared with TRBD1. The germline V gene has CDR1 WNHNN and CDR2 SYGVQD (reference sequence). The ends lost 0 bases at V and 4 bases at J; junction bases unmatched: 5. This CDR3 has 15 residues. CDR3 in amino acids: CASSESTTGLTEAFF. The CDR3 bases are TGCGCCAGCAGTGAGTCGACGACAGGGCTCACTGAAGCTTTCTTT.

The rearrangement links TRBV5-4 to TRBJ2-7, with D perhaps matching TRBD1 (6 bases). Germline V CDR1 and CDR2: SGHNT, YYREEE (reference sequence). Deletions cut 4 bases from V and 3 bases from J, with 17 bases between. CDR3 size: 15 residues. CDR3 sequence reads: CASSHNTGWDYEQYF. CDR3 DNA: TGTGCCAGCAGCCATAACACAGGGTGGGACTACGAGCAGTACTTC.

The chain combines TRBV22-1 with TRBJ1-5; the table's D call, TRBD1, was not checked against the DNA. TRBV22-1 is annotated as a pseudogene. This CDR3 contains 20 residues. The chain's CDR3 is CPGSSSSRDRGQYSNQPQHF. DNA of the CDR3: TGTCCTGGGAGCTCGTCCTCCCGGGACAGGGGACAATATAGCAATCAGCCCCAGCATTTT.

V and J are TRBV13 and TRBJ2-2; TRBD2 is a possible D gene (6 bases). This CDR3 region has 16 residues. V shed 6 bases and J shed 4 bases, with 18 bases lying between them. Germline V gene sequence: CDR1 PRHDT, CDR2 FYEKMQ (reference sequence). Written as DNA, the CDR3 is TGTGCCAGCAGTCGACTAGTCGGAGAGTCCACCGGGGAGCTGTTTTTT. Translation gives CASSRLVGESTGELFF.

This clone was recorded a few times. The chain recombines TRBV11-3 with TRBJ1-6; maybe TRBD1 (6 bases). From germline, CDR1 is SGHNT and CDR2 YENEEA. V was pared by 5 bases and J by 7 bases, with 12 bases between. The CDR3 consists of 14 residues. The CDR3 sequence: CASSRGAENSPLHF. CDR3 nucleotide sequence: TGTGCCAGCAGCCGGGGGGCAGAGAATTCACCCCTCCACTTT.

The rearrangement uses TRBV5-1 and TRBJ1-1; 8 nucleotides align to TRBD1. CDR3 length equals 14 residues. CDR1 is SGHRS, CDR2 YFSETQ, per germline. V lost 4 bases, J lost 5 bases, and 7 bases stayed unmatched. The DNA for the CDR3 is TGCGCCAGCAGCGGAACAGGGGGAAGAACTGAAGCTTTCTTT. It translates to CASSGTGGRTEAFF.

V and J are TRBV2 and TRBJ2-3; D is undetermined. This CDR3 has 14 amino acids. V lost 2 bases to trimming and J lost 4 bases, with 10 bases between them. The germline V gene encodes CDR1 SNHLY and CDR2 FYNNEI. The CDR3, as DNA: TGTGCCAGCAGTGAACCCCTGAGGTCAGATACGCAGTATTTT. Translated, it gives CASSEPLRSDTQYF.

This clone occurred once. The V gene is TRBV28, the J gene TRBJ2-5; the match to TRBD1 covers 8 bases. This CDR3 comprises 15 residues. V dropped 6 bases and J dropped 5; count of bases not matched to a gene: 11. CDR1 and CDR2 (germline): MDHEN, SYDVKM. The CDR3 DNA sequence: TGTGCCAGCAGGGATGAGACAGGGGCGGGGGAGACCCAGTACTTC. This translates into CASRDETGAGETQYF.

This clone came up once. V gene TRBV30 combines with J gene TRBJ2-7; D possibly corresponds to TRBD1 (6 bases). The CDR3 length is 14 residues. V was shortened by 7 bases and J by 2 bases, with 18 bases between the two germline ends. CDR1 is GTSNPN and CDR2 is SVGIG in the germline V gene (reference sequence). CDR3 amino acids: CASHLDRSTYEQYF. The CDR3, as DNA: TGTGCCTCTCACCTAGACAGGTCGACCTACGAGCAGTACTTC. The full variable domain, with the rest looked up from reference TRBV30 and TRBJ2-7, is SQTIHQWPATLVQPVGSPLSLECTVEGTSNPNLYWYRQAAGRGLQLLFYSVGIGQISSEVPQNLSASRPQDRQFILSSKKLLLSDSGFYLCASHLDRSTYEQYFGPGTRLTVT.

This clone was seen a handful of times. This chain joins TRBV6-6 and TRBJ2-2; D perhaps matches TRBD1 (6 bases). This CDR3 has 15 residues. Germline V lookup: CDR1 MNHNY, CDR2 SVGAGI (reference sequence). The V gene lost 10 bases and the J gene lost 1 base, with 16 bases spanning the gap. The CDR3 reads CATSQSRGNTGELFF. The CDR3 coding sequence is TGTGCCACTTCGCAGTCCAGGGGGAACACCGGGGAGCTGTTTTTT.

The rearrangement joins TRBV10-3 to TRBJ2-5; 9 positions agree with TRBD2. The CDR3 runs 17 residues. The ends lost 3 bases at V and 9 bases at J; junction bases unmatched: 17. Germline CDR1 reads ENHRY; CDR2 reads SYGVKD. CDR3 region: CAISDLEVRRGGLSQYF. The CDR3 bases are TGTGCCATCAGTGACCTAGAGGTTCGGCGGGGGGGCCTCTCCCAGTACTTC.

This clone was counted once. V is TRBV7-9 and J is TRBJ2-1; 11 bases are a match to TRBD2. This CDR3 is built from 16 residues. Germline loops: CDR1 SEHNR, CDR2 FQNEAQ (reference sequence). The trim removed 1 base at V and 7 bases at J, leaving 6 bases unmatched. The CDR3 region is CASSLVSGGARNEQFF. CDR3 nucleotide sequence: TGTGCCAGCAGCTTAGTTAGCGGGGGGGCGCGGAATGAGCAGTTCTTC.

This chain links TRBV4-2 with TRBJ1-2, with 9 bases fitting TRBD1. After removal of 3 bases from V and 6 bases from J, the junction contained 2 bases not matched to a gene. This CDR3 region has 13 residues. Germline loops: CDR1 LGHNA, CDR2 YNFKEQ. The CDR3 DNA sequence: TGTGCCAGCAGCCACCGGACAGGGGATGGCTACACCTTC. Its protein is CASSHRTGDGYTF.

The rearrangement uses TRBV7-9 and TRBJ2-1; 9 nucleotides line up with TRBD2. This CDR3 contains 13 residues. The germline V gene has CDR1 SEHNR and CDR2 FQNEAQ (reference sequence). The junction had 4 bases not matched to a gene; V was cut back by 6 bases and J by 7 bases. The CDR3: CASRASGVNEQFF. DNA for the CDR3: TGTGCCAGCAGGGCTAGCGGGGTGAATGAGCAGTTCTTC.

This sequence joins TRBV12-3 or TRBV12-4 and TRBJ1-1; D may be TRBD1 (5 bases). Trimming took off 3 bases at V and 3 bases at J, with 8 bases between the two ends. This CDR3 spans 13 amino acids. In DNA, the CDR3 is TGTGCCAGCAGTTTTAGGGGTTACACTGAAGCTTTCTTT. As protein: CASSFRGYTEAFF.

The sample holds a few counts of this clone. The chain employs TRBV19 and TRBJ1-6; no clear D. This CDR3 is 15 amino acids long. Germline loops: CDR1 LNHDA, CDR2 SQIVND (reference sequence). Between the trimmed V and J ends, which lost 5 bases and 6 bases, there was a span of 14 bases. CDR3 loop: CASSLPGGINSPLHF. The CDR3, as DNA: TGTGCCAGTAGTCTCCCGGGCGGGATTAATTCACCCCTCCACTTT.

This clone was seen once. The rearrangement joins TRBV9 to TRBJ1-4, with 7 bases lining up with TRBD1. CDR1 is SGDLS and CDR2 is YYNGEE in the germline V gene. CDR3 length: 15 residues. J was trimmed by 4 bases and V by 5 bases; bases with no gene match: 8. Written as DNA, the CDR3 is TGTGCCAGCAGTCCAGGGGGGAGTTTTAATGAAAAACTGTTTTTT. This encodes CASSPGGSFNEKLFF.

This rearrangement joins TRBV7-8 to TRBJ2-5; tentative D call: TRBD1 (6 bases). The germline V gene has CDR1 SGHVS and CDR2 FQNEAQ. The CDR3 is made up of 14 amino acids. The V gene lost 1 base and the J gene lost 2 bases, with 8 bases spanning the gap. DNA of the CDR3: TGTGCCAGCAGCTTAGGGCAGGGGCAAGAGACCCAGTACTTC. The encoded protein is CASSLGQGQETQYF.

The chain carries TRBV7-3 and TRBJ2-2; a weak D match, TRBD2 (6 bases). The germline V and J ends were trimmed by 5 bases and 6 bases, with 22 bases remaining between them. Germline values: CDR1 SGHTA, CDR2 FQGTGA. The CDR3 totals 17 residues. CDR3 sequence (DNA): TGTGCCAGCAGCCAAGCGCCTTTGGGGAGGTTGGCCGGGGAGCTGTTTTTT. Its translation: CASSQAPLGRLAGELFF.

This clone was seen only once. This sequence joins TRBV20-1 and TRBJ2-1; 7 bases fit TRBD1. This CDR3 contains 14 residues. V shed 3 bases and J 9 bases; nucleotides not matched to a gene: 11. The germline V gene has CDR1 DFQATT and CDR2 SNEGSKA (reference sequence). This CDR3 is CSASRDRGFREQFF. The CDR3 nucleotides read TGCAGTGCTAGTAGGGACAGAGGGTTCCGTGAGCAGTTCTTC.

The genes are TRBV5-1 and TRBJ2-7; possible D gene TRBD1, 6 bases. The CDR3 loop spans 14 amino acids. Looked up from germline, CDR1 is SGHRS and CDR2 is YFSETQ. The V gene lost 1 base and the J gene lost 3 bases, with 11 bases spanning the gap. CDR3 DNA: TGCGCCAGCAGCTTGCGAGCAGGGGTCTACGAGCAGTACTTC. Its protein product is CASSLRAGVYEQYF.

The rearrangement uses TRBV21-1 and TRBJ2-2; the table's D call, TRBD1, was not checked against the DNA. TRBV21-1 is a pseudogene segment. The CDR3 is 15 amino acids. CDR3 in DNA: TGTGCCAGCAGCCTAAAGCCAGGGCCTAACGGGGAGCTGTTTTTT. This encodes CASSLKPGPNGELFF.

This chain uses TRBV5-4 with TRBJ1-6, with D hard to call. Trimming shortened V by 0 bases and J by 6 bases, and 13 bases separated the two germline ends. Germline V gene data show CDR1 as SGHNT and CDR2 as YYREEE (reference sequence). The CDR3 spans 16 residues. CDR3 DNA: TGTGCCAGCAGCTTGGCGGGTGGAGGAAGTAATTCACCCCTCCACTTT. This sequence encodes CASSLAGGGSNSPLHF.

The genes are TRBV15 and TRBJ1-6; 7 bases agree with TRBD1. This CDR3 spans 15 amino acids. Trimming cost V 0 bases and J 10 bases; bases outside gene matches: 6. Germline V lookup: CDR1 LNHNV, CDR2 YYDKDF (reference sequence). This chain's CDR3 is CATSRERTGQSPLHF. DNA of the CDR3: TGTGCCACCAGCAGAGAGAGGACAGGCCAATCACCCCTCCACTTT.

V gene TRBV5-4 combines with J gene TRBJ2-2, with D tentatively TRBD2 (7 bases). This CDR3 is built from 16 residues. The V gene's germline CDR1 is SGHNT and CDR2 YYREEE (reference sequence). V was trimmed by 6 bases and J by 0 bases, leaving 15 bases between them. In nucleotides, the CDR3 is TGTGCCAGCACTCTAGGGGGGGGGCCGAACACCGGGGAGCTGTTTTTT. It specifies CASTLGGGPNTGELFF.